The clone carrying this TCR beta chain was observed many times. The data are from a study of human T cells and chemical hapten exposure. Study context: Scalp application of diphenylcyclopropenone was performed weekly in patients across the entire roughly 23-week study.

It was the library that attached unique molecular identifiers to individual cDNA molecules. TCRdb recomputed calls from the RACE reads with MiXCR, one row per CDR3 protein. The data hold 250,000 or so distinct CDR3 sequences, with about 9% observed a single time. Time point: pre-sensitization, week 0. Indicated treatment: therapeutic diphenylcyclopropenone sensitization with weekly scalp DPC. CDR1 MGHDK and CDR2 SYGVNS come from the germline V gene. The CDR3 totals 16 residues. With 8 bases removed from V and 7 bases from J, the gap between germline ends came to 24 bases. The source of this sequence is a woman in her 40s with alopecia areata. Some clones in this sample may be carry-over from other donors' samples. Sequences were derived from whole blood, sampled in connection with sensitization to the hapten diphenylcyclopropenone (DPC). The rearrangement joins TRBV25-1 to TRBJ2-1; D remains unclear. The chain's CDR3 is CASGVTLRTRMNEQFF. For the CDR3, the DNA is TGTGCCAGCGGGGTTACCTTGAGGACGAGGATGAATGAGCAGTTCTTC.